These T cell receptor beta chains were read from a single sample in a study of blood T cell repertoires in COVID-19. Profiling relied on immunoSEQ multiplex PCR, and the TCRdb table lists in-frame clones only, not all of them. Of 150,000 to 200,000 clones listed, about 87% are singletons. The sample comprised peripheral blood. The receptor source for this set is a woman aged 50 to 65 with acute or convalescent COVID-19. Both conserved end residues are part of each CDR3. D genes are given only for firm matches. The listing skips clone size in some rows; elsewhere it reads once, few, many or a size class.

>TRBJ2-3|TRBV4-2|TRBD1|-
TGTGCCAGCAGCCAAGGAGGACAGGGGAGCACAGATACGCAGTATTTT
CASSQGGQGSTDTQYF
>TRBJ2-5|TRBV9|-|-
TGTGCCAGCAGCGTAGTTGACAGTTTTGGAGAGACCCAGTACTTC
CASSVVDSFGETQYF
>TRBJ1-4|TRBV5-4|-|-
TGTGCCAGCAGCTCCGCAGGGACAACTAATGAAAAACTGTTTTTT
CASSSAGTTNEKLFF
>TRBJ2-1|TRBV11-2|TRBD2|-
TGTGCCAGCAGCTCCTTACTAGCGGGAGGCTACAATGAGCAGTTCTTC
CASSSLLAGGYNEQFF
>TRBJ2-1|TRBV19|TRBD1|-
TGTGCCAGTAGTATCTTTGACAGGGCCACCTACAATGAGCAGTTCTTC
CASSIFDRATYNEQFF
>TRBJ1-2|TRBV29-1|TRBD1|-
TGCAGCGTTGAAGAGGGCAGGGGGCTCTATGGCTACACCTTC
CSVEEGRGLYGYTF
>TRBJ1-1|TRBV7-8|-|-
TGTGCCAGCAGCCCTTCTATGTACGGGGCTTTCTTT
CASSPSMYGAFF
>TRBJ2-4|TRBV10-3|TRBD1|-
TGTGCCATCAGTGACCCCAGGACAGGGAAGGCGAACATTCAGTACTTC
CAISDPRTGKANIQYF
>TRBJ2-6|TRBV5-4|-|-
TGTGCCAGCAGCTCCGGACAGACTGGGGCCAACGTCCTGACTTTC
CASSSGQTGANVLTF
>TRBJ2-3|TRBV19|TRBD2|-
TGTGCCAGTAGTAAGAATAGCGGGGCCGTGAGGTATTTT
CASSKNSGAVRYF
>TRBJ1-1|TRBV30|-|-
TGTGCCTGGAGCGGACCGCCTTGGAGGGGAGAAGCTTTCTTT
CAWSGPPWRGEAFF
>TRBJ2-3|TRBV7-9|-|-
TGTTCGAGGCAGGGGCAAAGCACAGATACGCAGTATTTT
CSRQGQSTDTQYF
>TRBJ1-5|TRBV24-1|TRBD1|-
TGTGCCACCAGTGATCGGGACAGTGAGTACAATCAGCCCCAGCATTTT
CATSDRDSEYNQPQHF
>TRBJ2-1|TRBV11-3|TRBD2|-
TGTGCCAGCAGCTTAGAGGGGACTAGAGGCCACAATGAGCAGTTCTTC
CASSLEGTRGHNEQFF
>TRBJ1-1|TRBV30|-|-
TGTGCCGCGAGGACAAGGGCGGGGGGAGCTTTCTTT
CAARTRAGGAFF
>TRBJ2-3|TRBV3-1/TRBV3-2|TRBD2|few
TGTGCCAGCAGCCAAGTCTTCGAGGGGACTAGCGGGAGAGCCCCCCATACGCAGTATTTT
CASSQVFEGTSGRAPHTQYF
>TRBJ1-2|TRBV27|TRBD1|once
TGTGCCAGCAGGGCGACAGGGAGGAACTATGGCTACACCTTC
CASRATGRNYGYTF
>TRBJ2-3|TRBV5-4|-|-
TGTGCCAGCAGCCCCTCCCGGGGGGCACAAAATACGCAGTATTTT
CASSPSRGAQNTQYF
>TRBJ1-2|TRBV7-2|TRBD1|-
TGTGCCAGCAGCTCGAACAGGGGTTCGGACTATGGCTACACCTTC
CASSSNRGSDYGYTF
>TRBJ1-5|TRBV19|TRBD1|-
TGTGCCAGTAGTGCCGACAGGGAAGGCAATCAGCCCCAGCATTTT
CASSADREGNQPQHF
>TRBJ1-1|TRBV3-1/TRBV3-2|-|-
TGTGCCAGCAGCCAAGTAGCGGGGAACACTGAAGCTTTCTTT
CASSQVAGNTEAFF
>TRBJ2-2|TRBV5-6|TRBD2|-
TGTGCCAGCAGCTTTGCTTTACTAGCGAGTACCGGGGAGCTGTTTTTT
CASSFALLASTGELFF
>TRBJ2-3|TRBV6-5|TRBD1|-
TGTGCCAGCCGGACTGGACAGGGATATGCAGATACGCAGTATTTT
CASRTGQGYADTQYF
>TRBJ1-1|TRBV4-3|-|-
TGCGCCAGCAGCCAAGAGCCCCACGGTGAAGCTTTCTTT
CASSQEPHGEAFF
>TRBJ1-2|TRBV11-3|-|-
TGTGCCAGCAGCTTAGGCTCGGGAGGGAACTATGGCTACACCTTC
CASSLGSGGNYGYTF
>TRBJ1-5|TRBV6-2/TRBV6-3|-|-
TGTGCCAGCAGTTACTCCGGAAGGGGGAGCAATCAGCCCCAGCATTTT
CASSYSGRGSNQPQHF
>TRBJ1-1|TRBV5-1|TRBD1|-
TGCGCCAGCAGCTTGGAGGGACAGGGGAGCACTGAAGCTTTCTTT
CASSLEGQGSTEAFF
>TRBJ2-2|TRBV25-1|TRBD1|-
TGTGCCAGCAGTCCCCCCGGGACAGGGAACACCGGGGAGCTGTTTTTT
CASSPPGTGNTGELFF
>TRBJ2-3|TRBV29-1|TRBD2|-
TGCAGCGGGGAGGGGAACACAGATACGCAGTATTTT
CSGEGNTDTQYF
>TRBJ1-2|TRBV7-2|-|-
TGTGCCAGCAGCTTAGGGGAGGGGCCAGGTGGCTACACCTTC
CASSLGEGPGGYTF
>TRBJ1-2|TRBV10-3|TRBD1|-
TGTGCCAGCCTGCGGGACAGGCGTGGGCAGGGAAGTGGCTACACCTTC
CASLRDRRGQGSGYTF
>TRBJ1-4|TRBV2|-|once
TGTGCCAGCGGAAAAGACTCTTATTGGGCAACTAATGAAAAACTGTTTTTT
CASGKDSYWATNEKLFF
>TRBJ1-2|TRBV11-2|-|-
TGTGCCAGCAGCTTAGGTTACGGGGGAAGCGGCTATGGCTACACCTTC
CASSLGYGGSGYGYTF
>TRBJ2-1|TRBV5-4|TRBD1|-
TGTGCCAGCAGACAAGGACAGGGGACTCACAATGAGCAGTTCTTC
CASRQGQGTHNEQFF
>TRBJ1-1|TRBV12-5|-|once
TGTGCTAGTGGAATACAGGAGATTGAAGCTTTCTTT
CASGIQEIEAFF
>TRBJ1-1|TRBV27|-|-
TGTGCCAGCAGTCTAGGGGTCTTCACTGAAGCTTTCTTT
CASSLGVFTEAFF
>TRBJ1-2|TRBV6-5|-|-
TGTGCCAGCAGTTACTCGAGACGGGTTAACTATGGCTACACCTTC
CASSYSRRVNYGYTF
>TRBJ1-2|TRBV3-1/TRBV3-2|-|-
TGTGCCAGCAGCCAAGAGTCGGTTTCCTCCTTCGCCGGCTACACCTTC
CASSQESVSSFAGYTF
>TRBJ1-2|TRBV29-1|-|once
TGCAGCGTTGAAGATCTTCAGGGGCAAGCTAACTATGGCTACACCTTC
CSVEDLQGQANYGYTF
>TRBJ2-7|TRBV27|-|once
TGTGCCAGCAGTCAACAGGACGGTTACGAGCAGTACTTC
CASSQQDGYEQYF
>TRBJ2-7|TRBV3-1/TRBV3-2|TRBD2|-
TGTGCCAGCAGCCAACGGACTAGCGGGAAGTTATACGAGCAGTACTTC
CASSQRTSGKLYEQYF
>TRBJ2-7|TRBV30|-|-
TGTGCCTGGAGTGTAAGGTACAGGGTGAGCGACGAGCAGTACTTC
CAWSVRYRVSDEQYF
>TRBJ2-1|TRBV10-1|-|-
TGCGCCAGCAGTGGCATCGAGGGTGCTGAGCAGTTCTTC
CASSGIEGAEQFF
>TRBJ1-4|TRBV6-6|-|once
TGTGCCAGCAGTCGGGACACCGAAAAACTGTTTTTT
CASSRDTEKLFF
>TRBJ2-1|TRBV25-1|-|-
TGTGCCAGCGGCGGGAATGAGCAGTTCTTC
CASGGNEQFF
>TRBJ2-3|TRBV10-1|TRBD2|once
TGCGCCAGCAGTGAGTCCCCGCGGGGGACAGATACGCAGTATTTT
CASSESPRGTDTQYF
>TRBJ1-6|TRBV3-1/TRBV3-2|-|-
TGTGCCAGCAGCGTCCAAGGAGGCTCACCCCTCCACTTT
CASSVQGGSPLHF
>TRBJ2-7|TRBV5-1|TRBD1|once
TGCGCCAGCAGCCCGGACAGGGGCCACGAGCAGTACTTC
CASSPDRGHEQYF